The next 28 T cell receptor beta chains were all read from a single sample in a study of blood T cell repertoires in COVID-19. Sequencing used immunoSEQ multiplex PCR; TCRdb keeps in-frame clones, though not all of them. The table lists 130,000 to 150,000 clones, 80% to 90% of them singletons. Sequences were obtained from peripheral blood. The receptor source for this set is a woman aged 55-75 years with active COVID-19.

The CDR3 bases are TGTGCCAGCAGTTTCGACAGGGTCGCTTTCTTT. This translates into CASSFDRVAFF. This sequence joins TRBV3-1 (or the pseudogene TRBV3-2) and TRBJ1-1; TRBD1 matches 7 bases. The CDR3 totals 11 residues. The germline V gene has CDR1 LGHDT and CDR2 YNNKEL (reference sequence). Trimming cost V 6 bases and J 11 bases; bases outside gene matches: 6.

This clone has a single count. This chain joins TRBV2 and TRBJ1-1; 8 bases fit TRBD1. Germline loops: CDR1 SNHLY, CDR2 FYNNEI. V was pared by 6 bases and J by 4 bases, with 4 bases of the junction left unmatched. This CDR3 has 13 amino acids. The CDR3: CASRIQGVTEAFF. The DNA of the CDR3 is TGTGCCAGCAGGATACAGGGGGTCACTGAAGCTTTCTTT. The variable domain in full, completed from reference TRBV2 and TRBJ1-1, reads EPEVTQTPSHQVTQMGQEVILRCVPISNHLYFYWYRQILGQKVEFLVSFYNNEISEKSEIFDDQFSVERPDGSNFTLKIRSTKLEDSAMYFCASRIQGVTEAFFGQGTRLTVV.

This chain joins TRBV7-3 and TRBJ2-1; TRBD1 agrees at 7 bases. V shed 1 base and J 1 base; nucleotides not matched to a gene: 4. Germline lookup yields CDR1 SGHTA and CDR2 FQGTGA. This CDR3 spans 16 amino acids. The CDR3 bases are TGTGCCAGCAGCTTAATCGACAGGGTTTCCTACAATGAGCAGTTCTTC. Its translation: CASSLIDRVSYNEQFF. Supplemented by reference TRBV7-3 and TRBJ2-1, the full variable domain reads GAGVSQTPSNKVTEKGKYVELRCDPISGHTALYWYRQSLGQGPEFLIYFQGTGAADDSGLPNDRFFAVRPEGSVSTLKIQRTERGDSAVYLCASSLIDRVSYNEQFFGPGTRLTVL.

V is TRBV7-9 and J is TRBJ2-7; 10 bases fit TRBD2. The CDR3 has 14 residues. Germline-derived CDR1 and CDR2 are SEHNR and FQNEAQ (reference sequence). V gave up 5 bases and J gave up 2 bases; unmatched junction bases: 3. The chain's CDR3 is CASSKAGGTYEQYF. Written as DNA, the CDR3 is TGTGCCAGCAGCAAAGCGGGAGGGACCTACGAGCAGTACTTC.

The chain carries TRBV28 and TRBJ2-7; D might be TRBD1 (6 bases). The length of the CDR3 is 15 residues. V was trimmed by 1 base and J by 2 bases, leaving 12 bases between them. The germline V gene encodes CDR1 MDHEN and CDR2 SYDVKM. CDR3 sequence: CASSLSPYRAYEQYF. Written as DNA, the CDR3 is TGTGCCAGCAGTTTATCCCCTTACAGGGCCTACGAGCAGTACTTC.

The chain links TRBV30 to TRBJ2-1; 13 bases are a match to TRBD2. Unmatched junction bases numbered 10, after V lost 4 bases and J lost 7 bases. Germline values: CDR1 GTSNPN, CDR2 SVGIG (reference sequence). The CDR3 sequence is 16 residues long. CDR3 DNA sequence: TGTGCCTGGAAGGGCCTGGGACTAGCGGGAAAGAATGAGCAGTTCTTC. It specifies CAWKGLGLAGKNEQFF.

The CDR3 reads CASSPGQASYNEQFF. The CDR3 region has the DNA TGTGCCAGCAGCCCCGGACAGGCGTCCTACAATGAGCAGTTCTTC. The chain links TRBV28 to TRBJ2-1; 7 bases line up with TRBD1. Germline V gene sequence: CDR1 MDHEN, CDR2 SYDVKM. This CDR3 spans 15 amino acids. The ends lost 6 bases at V and 1 base at J; junction bases unmatched: 6. The entire variable domain, with the rest obtained from reference TRBV28 and TRBJ2-1, is as follows: DVKVTQSSRYLVKRTGEKVFLECVQDMDHENMFWYRQDPGLGLRLIYFSYDVKMKEKGDIPEGYSVSREKKERFSLILESASTNQTSMYLCASSPGQASYNEQFFGPGTRLTVL.

This chain joins TRBV5-1 and TRBJ2-7, with 9 bases fitting TRBD1. Trimming removed 4 bases from V and 5 bases from J; junction bases left unmatched: 4. Germline CDR1 is SGHRS and CDR2 is YFSETQ. The CDR3 covers 13 residues. The DNA of the CDR3 is TGCGCCAGCAGCCCCGGGACAGGGAACGAGCAGTACTTC. As protein: CASSPGTGNEQYF.

The V and J genes are TRBV6-2 or TRBV6-3 and TRBJ1-2; D unclear. Germline V CDR1 and CDR2: MNHEY, SVGEGT. This CDR3 comprises 14 residues. V shed 2 bases and J shed 7 bases, with 14 bases lying between them. This chain's CDR3 is CASSYVAAAIGYTF. As DNA, the CDR3 is TGTGCCAGCAGTTACGTGGCCGCGGCGATTGGCTACACCTTC.

The chain carries TRBV3-1 (or the pseudogene TRBV3-2) and TRBJ1-3; 10 positions agree with TRBD1. Germline CDR1 is LGHDT and CDR2 is YNNKEL (reference sequence). The CDR3 has 15 residues. V lost 4 bases to trimming and J lost 6 bases; unmatched junction nucleotides: 6. The CDR3 bases are TGTGCCAGCAGCCTCGACAGGGGGCGCGAAAACACCATATATTTT. Protein product: CASSLDRGRENTIYF.

This chain uses TRBV28 with TRBJ1-4; 8 nucleotides align to TRBD1. The V and J ends lost 8 bases and 3 bases, in that order; junction bases with no gene match: 11. Germline CDR1 reads MDHEN; CDR2 reads SYDVKM. This CDR3 spans 16 amino acids. Written as DNA, the CDR3 is TGTGCCAGCCGACGGACAGGGAGGAGGCCTAATGAAAAACTGTTTTTT. Translated: CASRRTGRRPNEKLFF. Variable domain in full (rest from reference TRBV28 and TRBJ1-4): DVKVTQSSRYLVKRTGEKVFLECVQDMDHENMFWYRQDPGLGLRLIYFSYDVKMKEKGDIPEGYSVSREKKERFSLILESASTNQTSMYLCASRRTGRRPNEKLFFGSGTQLSVL.

J is TRBJ2-4 and V is TRBV23-1; tentatively, D is TRBD1 (6 bases). TRBV23-1 is filed as an ORF, its function uncertain. The CDR3 is 18 residues long. V shed 0 bases and J shed 0 bases, with 15 bases lying between them. The chain's CDR3 is CASSQSRMGHLAKNIQYF. CDR3 bases: TGCGCCAGCAGTCAATCGAGGATGGGACACCTAGCCAAAAACATTCAGTACTTC.

This clone was seen a single time. The genes are TRBV9 and TRBJ2-1; a weak D match, TRBD2 (6 bases). From germline, CDR1 is SGDLS and CDR2 YYNGEE. Trimming left V 4 bases short and J 6 bases short, with 11 bases between. The CDR3 extends over 13 amino acids. The CDR3 nucleotides are TGTGCCAGCAGCCCGGGACTCCGCAATGAGCAGTTCTTC. It codes for CASSPGLRNEQFF.

This rearrangement joins TRBV28 to TRBJ2-7; D is undetermined. The CDR3 consists of 11 residues. Trimming removed 2 bases at V and 7 bases at J, with 6 bases between. CDR1 is MDHEN and CDR2 is SYDVKM in the germline V gene. The CDR3 nucleotides are TGTGCCAGCAGTTTACGCCGGGAGCAGTACTTC. Translated, it gives CASSLRREQYF. Variable domain in full (rest from reference TRBV28 and TRBJ2-7): DVKVTQSSRYLVKRTGEKVFLECVQDMDHENMFWYRQDPGLGLRLIYFSYDVKMKEKGDIPEGYSVSREKKERFSLILESASTNQTSMYLCASSLRREQYFGPGTRLTVT.

The chain has TRBV28 and TRBJ2-1, with D maybe TRBD1 (5 bases). The germline V gene has CDR1 MDHEN and CDR2 SYDVKM. The CDR3 is 13 amino acids. Trimming took off 7 bases at V and 4 bases at J, with 11 bases between the two ends. CDR3 nucleotides: TGTGCCAGCACCCGTGGGGCGTACAATGAGCAGTTCTTC. It yields the protein CASTRGAYNEQFF. Complete variable domain (other parts from reference TRBV28 and TRBJ2-1): DVKVTQSSRYLVKRTGEKVFLECVQDMDHENMFWYRQDPGLGLRLIYFSYDVKMKEKGDIPEGYSVSREKKERFSLILESASTNQTSMYLCASTRGAYNEQFFGPGTRLTVL.

The table lists this clone with a few counts. The chain joins TRBV30 to TRBJ1-2; TRBD1 might be the D (5 bases). Per the germline V gene, CDR1 is GTSNPN and CDR2 is SVGIG (reference sequence). This CDR3 region has 14 residues. Trimming took 0 bases from V and 4 from J, leaving 12 bases between them. In DNA, the CDR3 is TGTGCCTGGAGTGTGCAGGGTCGGGTCTATGGCTACACCTTC. The encoded protein is CAWSVQGRVYGYTF.

The chain links TRBV27 to TRBJ1-1; the D is unclear. V dropped 8 bases and J dropped 5 bases, with 18 bases sitting between them. CDR1 and CDR2 (germline): MNHEY, SMNVEV (reference sequence). The CDR3 length is 14 residues. CDR3 protein: CASRTLGAGTEAFF. In DNA form, the CDR3 reads TGTGCCAGCCGTACATTGGGTGCGGGGACTGAAGCTTTCTTT.

The V gene is TRBV15, the J gene TRBJ2-1; TRBD1 agrees at 9 bases. CDR3 length equals 17 residues. V lost 6 bases to trimming and J lost 4 bases; unmatched junction nucleotides: 13. Germline CDR1 and CDR2: LNHNV and YYDKDF (reference sequence). Here the CDR3 reads CATRGTGSSLSYNEQFF. The CDR3 DNA is TGTGCCACCAGAGGGACAGGGTCATCTTTATCTTACAATGAGCAGTTCTTC. Supplemented by reference TRBV15 and TRBJ2-1, the full variable domain reads DAMVIQNPRYQVTQFGKPVTLSCSQTLNHNVMYWYQQKSSQAPKLLFHYYDKDFNNEADTPDNFQSRRPNTSFCFLDIRSPGLGDTAMYLCATRGTGSSLSYNEQFFGPGTRLTVL.

V gene TRBV3-1 (or the pseudogene TRBV3-2) combines with J gene TRBJ2-6, with D possibly TRBD2 on 5 matching bases. V was pared by 4 bases and J by 1 base, with 14 bases between. CDR3 length equals 17 residues. In germline, CDR1 is LGHDT, CDR2 YNNKEL (reference sequence). Here the CDR3 reads CASSLFRGASGANVLTF. DNA of the CDR3: TGTGCCAGCAGCCTCTTTCGGGGAGCTTCTGGGGCCAACGTCCTGACTTTC.

This clone has just one count. The junction does not match germline at one end; this may be a read error. The chain links TRBV4-3 to TRBJ2-4, with a possible D match to TRBD2 (6 bases). CDR3 size: 17 residues. CDR1 is LGHNA and CDR2 is YSLEER in the germline V gene. The chain's CDR3 is CAGSQGHGSLGKNIQYF. For the CDR3, the DNA is TGCGCCGGCAGCCAAGGGCACGGGAGTCTGGGCAAAAACATTCAGTACTTC.

This chain uses TRBV28 with TRBJ2-1, with a tentative D call TRBD2 (7 bases). The CDR3 is 16 amino acids. The V gene's germline CDR1 is MDHEN and CDR2 SYDVKM. V was trimmed by 2 bases and J by 4 bases, leaving 15 bases between them. CDR3 residues: CASSLGGTSVYNEQFF. For the CDR3, the DNA is TGTGCCAGCAGTTTAGGGGGCACTAGCGTTTACAATGAGCAGTTCTTC.

The chain carries TRBV9 and TRBJ2-2, with 7 bases identical to TRBD2. The V gene end was trimmed by 2 bases and the J gene end by 0 bases; junction bases not matched to a gene: 7. The CDR3 sequence is 17 residues long. Germline CDR1 and CDR2: SGDLS and YYNGEE. The DNA for the CDR3 is TGTGCCAGCAGCGTGGGGCTAGCGGCCGCGAACACCGGGGAGCTGTTTTTT. It encodes CASSVGLAAANTGELFF. Variable domain in full (rest from reference TRBV9 and TRBJ2-2): DSGVTQTPKHLITATGQRVTLRCSPRSGDLSVYWYQQSLDQGLQFLIQYYNGEERAKGNILERFSAQQFPDLHSELNLSSLELGDSALYFCASSVGLAAANTGELFFGEGSRLTVL.

The CDR3 nucleotides read TGTGCCAGCAGCTTAGCGCAAAGCGGGAGAGGAGATACGCAGTATTTT. It specifies CASSLAQSGRGDTQYF. V usage is TRBV7-6 and J usage is TRBJ2-3, with 8 bases aligning to TRBD2. Germline lookup yields CDR1 SGHVS and CDR2 FNYEAQ. V shed 0 bases and J 5 bases; nucleotides not matched to a gene: 7. The CDR3 sequence is 16 residues long.

This chain links TRBV19 with TRBJ1-6; TRBD1 matches 8 bases. The trim removed 6 bases at V and 6 bases at J, leaving 7 bases unmatched. CDR1 LNHDA and CDR2 SQIVND come from the germline V gene (reference sequence). There are 15 residues in the CDR3. The DNA for the CDR3 is TGTGCCAGTAGACAGGACAGGGCAACTAATTCACCCCTCCACTTT. Translated: CASRQDRATNSPLHF. Based on the CDR3 plus reference TRBV19 and TRBJ1-6, the full variable domain is DGGITQSPKYLFRKEGQNVTLSCEQNLNHDAMYWYRQDPGQGLRLIYYSQIVNDFQKGDIAEGYSVSREKKESFPLTVTSAQKNPTAFYLCASRQDRATNSPLHFGNGTRLTVT.

This rearrangement joins TRBV27 to TRBJ2-1; D is unresolved. With 5 bases removed from V and 0 bases from J, the gap between germline ends came to 5 bases. The CDR3 is 13 amino acids. The germline gives CDR1 MNHEY, CDR2 SMNVEV (reference sequence). CDR3 nucleotide sequence: TGTGCCAGCAGTCTCAGCTCCTACAATGAGCAGTTCTTC. It specifies CASSLSSYNEQFF.

The rearrangement joins TRBV6-5 to TRBJ1-1; a possible D gene is TRBD1 (5 bases). The V and J ends lost 1 base and 7 bases respectively, with 7 bases between them. The CDR3 totals 12 residues. Germline V gene data show CDR1 as MNHEY and CDR2 as SVGAGI. The CDR3 loop reads CASSYYTGEAFF. The CDR3 DNA sequence: TGTGCCAGCAGTTACTATACAGGTGAAGCTTTCTTT.

This sequence joins TRBV29-1 and TRBJ1-2, with D maybe TRBD1 (5 bases). Per germline, CDR1 SQVTM and CDR2 ANQGSEA. V lost 7 bases, J lost 8 bases, and 35 bases lay in between. The CDR3 sequence is 18 residues long. The CDR3: CSASGYLNRGGRTGGYTF. The CDR3 DNA is TGCAGCGCTTCGGGATATTTAAATAGGGGAGGCCGGACCGGGGGCTACACCTTC.

This clone was detected once. The V and J genes are TRBV19 and TRBJ2-1, with 7 positions matching TRBD2. Germline CDR1 reads LNHDA; CDR2 reads SQIVND (reference sequence). V trimming: 10 bases; J trimming: 1 base; junction bases outside the gene matches: 10. This CDR3 has 15 amino acids. For the CDR3, the DNA is TGTGCCACCAAGCGGGACTATCTTTCCTACAATGAGCAGTTCTTC. It is translated as CATKRDYLSYNEQFF.